Reported below is one T cell receptor beta chain. Its antigen remains unidentified. At one of its ends the junction is not consistent with the germline gene, which may arise from a read error. This specimen comes from a study of blood T cells in healthy people across ages. Study-level findings and limits: Diversity of TCR beta per million T cells declined in a roughly linear way with age.

The CDR3 loop spans 13 amino acids. Per the germline V gene, CDR1 is SGHTA and CDR2 is FQGNSA. It was with a sample-barcoded 5' primer and a J-beta primer mix that a second PCR of about 7 to 12 cycles was run. Per sample, CDR3-containing paired-end reads numbered at least 2.5 million. TCRdb processed the 5' RACE reads anew with MiXCR; each CDR3 protein has one entry. The sample includes around 2 million distinct CDR3 sequences, about two fifths of them seen just once. This clonotype was obtained from a human donor in good health. Sequenced: blood. The chain carries TRBV7-2 and TRBJ1-1; D gene unclear. The CDR3 region has the DNA TGTGCCAACAGCCCTACTAGGGACACTGAAGCTTTCTTT. Translating it yields CANSPTRDTEAFF. The entire variable domain, with the rest obtained from reference TRBV7-2 and TRBJ1-1, is as follows: GAGVSQSPSNKVTEKGKDVELRCDPISGHTALYWYRQSLGQGLEFLIYFQGNSAPDKSGLPSDRFSAERTGGSVSTLTIQRTQQEDSAVYLCANSPTRDTEAFFGQGTRLTVV.